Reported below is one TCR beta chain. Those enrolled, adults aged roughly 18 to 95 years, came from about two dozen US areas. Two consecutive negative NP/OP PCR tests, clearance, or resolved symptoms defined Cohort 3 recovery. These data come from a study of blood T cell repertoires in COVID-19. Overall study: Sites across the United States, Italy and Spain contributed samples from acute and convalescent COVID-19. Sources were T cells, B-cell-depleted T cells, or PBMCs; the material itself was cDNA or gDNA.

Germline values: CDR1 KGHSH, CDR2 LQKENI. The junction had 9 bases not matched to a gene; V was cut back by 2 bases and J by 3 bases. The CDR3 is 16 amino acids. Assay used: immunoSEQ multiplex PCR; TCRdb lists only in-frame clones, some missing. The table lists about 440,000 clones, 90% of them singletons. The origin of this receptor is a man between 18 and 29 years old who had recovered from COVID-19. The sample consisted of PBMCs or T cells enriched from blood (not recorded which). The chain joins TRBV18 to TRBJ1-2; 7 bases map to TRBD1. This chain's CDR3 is CASSPDQQGTHYGYTF. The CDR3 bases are TGTGCCAGCTCACCAGACCAACAGGGGACCCACTATGGCTACACCTTC.